This T cell receptor (beta chain) was recovered during a study of T cell responses to AZD1222 COVID-19 vaccine. Broader study findings: Only after the peak T cell response were repertoires sampled.

Remarks on this clone: The antigen is unknown.

TCRdb keeps only in-frame clones here, not all; method: immunoSEQ multiplex PCR. This repertoire shows some 250,000 clones, 94% found once; its top ten account for 0.55%. Germline V gene lookup returns CDR1 SGHKS and CDR2 YYEKEE (reference sequence). CDR3 length equals 14 residues. V shed 4 bases and J 9 bases; nucleotides not matched to a gene: 12. It was second doses at about 4 or about 12 weeks that were pooled. The sample was peripheral blood, taken 28 days after the second AZD1222 dose. The chain combines TRBV5-5 with TRBJ2-5, with 7 bases lining up with TRBD1. The sequence came from an adult who received the AZD1222 COVID-19 vaccine. The CDR3 nucleotides read TGTGCCAGCAGCCTTGACAGGGCATCAAAGGCCCAGTACTTC. Protein sequence: CASSLDRASKAQYF.